This T cell receptor (beta chain) is from a study of metastatic and nonmetastatic thyroid tumors. The wider study: Malignant thyroid and benign thyroid patients provided blood and tumor or nodule tissue whose repertoires were compared.

Study outcomes and limitations: Significantly higher TCR beta diversity was reportedly seen in malignant thyroid tumors than benign nodules, in blood and tumor.

By sample share, this clone is medium-sized (0.01 to 0.1%). Its antigen is currently unknown. This CDR3 has 14 residues. Trimming cost V 4 bases and J 6 bases; bases outside gene matches: 6. CDR1 is MNHEY and CDR2 is SMNVEV in the germline V gene (reference sequence). Methods used by the authors: The distant-metastasis classifier for papillary thyroid cancer was built from CDR3 differences across clinicopathological groups. MiXCR was used by TCRdb to re-call the PCR reads. What appears here as the V and J calls and clone size reflects TCRdb's work, not the paper's. The sample yields roughly 20,000 clones, 34% seen once. Each patient went into thyroid surgery without having received any treatment.

Sequenced input: tumor tissue. The sequence came from a female donor with papillary thyroid cancer or a benign thyroid nodule (not recorded which). Some clones in this sample may be carry-over from other donors' samples. The chain uses TRBV27 and TRBJ2-7, with TRBD1 identical over 10 bases. The CDR3 DNA sequence: TGTGCCAGCAGTTCCGCAGGGACAGGGGTCGAGCAGTACTTC. It specifies CASSSAGTGVEQYF.